The sample holds a few counts of the clone carrying this TCR beta chain. These data are taken from a study of blood T cell repertoires in COVID-19. V lost 5 bases and J lost 10, with 19 bases in between. The germline V gene has CDR1 KGHDR and CDR2 SFDVKD. The CDR3 sequence is 14 residues long. As originally analysed: Scientists estimated how many nucleated cells there were by amplifying reference gene primers. The protocol was immunoSEQ multiplex PCR, while the TCRdb copy is restricted to in-frame clones and leaves out a portion. That table is the source of V, J and clone size, and D and trimming were worked out from the DNA. The sample contains more than 300,000 clones, 65% to 85% of which appear only once.

The source of this sequence is a woman in her fifties or sixties with acute or convalescent COVID-19. Sequenced material: peripheral blood. The chain carries TRBV24-1 and TRBJ1-1, with D tentatively TRBD1 (6 bases). CDR3 nucleotides: TGTGCCACCAGTGCCTCGGGGGGGCAACGGGGAGCTTTCTTT. Its translation is CATSASGGQRGAFF.